A single sample gave rise to the 28 T cell receptor beta chains below, sequenced in a study of blood T cell repertoires in COVID-19 (dated by TCRdb to 2019 to 2021). Receptors were amplified or captured by the immunoSEQ multiplex PCR assay. Imported from immuneACCESS, the table was reduced by TCRdb to in-frame sequences with V and J called. These copies leave out some clones; in studies compared against another copy, an unresolved V gene accounts for under half, and the cause of the remainder is not known. Here the sample has roughly 240,000 clones; about nine tenths occur a single time. The leading ten clones occupy around 2.6% of the sample. The specimen sequenced was PBMCs or T cells enriched from blood (not recorded which). These TCRs come from a woman in her twenties or thirties with acute COVID-19.

The rearrangement uses TRBV10-1 and TRBJ2-7, with D hard to call. Germline V lookup: CDR1 WNHNN, CDR2 SYGVQD (reference sequence). V shed 0 bases and J shed 7 bases, with 10 bases lying between them. The CDR3 is made up of 13 amino acids. CDR3 sequence reads: CASSESRHGEQYF. The CDR3 bases are TGCGCCAGCAGTGAGTCCCGACACGGAGAGCAGTACTTC.

This sequence joins TRBV5-1 and TRBJ1-1; no definite D call. This CDR3 spans 15 amino acids. Germline CDR1 reads SGHRS; CDR2 reads YFSETQ. Trimming stripped 5 bases from V and 1 base from J, with 15 bases between. The CDR3 DNA is TGCGCCAGCAGACCCGACACCGGGGAGAACACTGAAGCTTTCTTT. It yields the protein CASRPDTGENTEAFF.

V gene TRBV2 combines with J gene TRBJ1-1, with a possible D match to TRBD1 (6 bases). The V end lost 7 bases, the J end lost 3 bases, and 24 bases lay between the germline ends. The CDR3 extends over 17 amino acids. Germline CDR1 and CDR2: SNHLY and FYNNEI. The CDR3 DNA is TGTGCCAGCACCCCCTTCAGGGGTAGGAGGAGAGACACTGAAGCTTTCTTT. It encodes CASTPFRGRRRDTEAFF.

This clone was seen only a few times. The V and J genes are TRBV6-2 or TRBV6-3 and TRBJ1-1; 9 positions match TRBD1. After removal of 3 bases from V and 5 bases from J, the junction contained 10 bases not matched to a gene. CDR3 length equals 16 residues. Germline V gene data show CDR1 as MNHEY and CDR2 as SVGEGT. The CDR3 protein is CASSYLAGQGLTEAFF. CDR3 bases: TGTGCCAGCAGTTATTTAGCGGGACAGGGTTTGACTGAAGCTTTCTTT.

The chain links TRBV2 to TRBJ2-2; D might be TRBD2 (5 bases). V was clipped by 6 bases and J by 0 bases, with 8 bases between them. From germline, CDR1 is SNHLY and CDR2 FYNNEI. CDR3 size: 14 residues. The CDR3 bases are TGTGCCAGCAGCCGGGAAACGAACACCGGGGAGCTGTTTTTT. This translates into CASSRETNTGELFF. Using reference TRBV2 and TRBJ2-2 for the parts outside the CDR3, the full variable domain is EPEVTQTPSHQVTQMGQEVILRCVPISNHLYFYWYRQILGQKVEFLVSFYNNEISEKSEIFDDQFSVERPDGSNFTLKIRSTKLEDSAMYFCASSRETNTGELFFGEGSRLTVL.

The gene calls are TRBV13 and TRBJ2-7; D is perhaps TRBD2 (6 bases). Germline loops: CDR1 PRHDT, CDR2 FYEKMQ (reference sequence). The CDR3 sequence is 16 residues long. Trimming took off 0 bases at V and 0 bases at J, with 12 bases between the two ends. CDR3 in DNA: TGTGCCAGCAGCTTAGGGAGGGCGGGGTCCTCCTACGAGCAGTACTTC. Its protein product is CASSLGRAGSSYEQYF.

In DNA form, the CDR3 reads TGTGCCAGTAGTATAGTCCGGGATATTAATGAAAAACTGTTTTTT. Protein sequence: CASSIVRDINEKLFF. The V and J genes are TRBV19 and TRBJ1-4; D call uncertain. This CDR3 region has 15 residues. Germline lookup yields CDR1 LNHDA and CDR2 SQIVND (reference sequence). Trimming pared 1 base from V and 4 bases from J, leaving 10 bases between.

The genes are TRBV5-5 and TRBJ2-7, with unresolved D. From germline, CDR1 is SGHKS and CDR2 YYEKEE (reference sequence). This CDR3 region has 13 residues. Trimming left V 2 bases short and J 0 bases short, with 6 bases between. The CDR3 spells CASSFPSSYEQYF. The CDR3 DNA follows: TGTGCCAGCAGCTTCCCCAGCTCCTACGAGCAGTACTTC. Based on the CDR3 plus reference TRBV5-5 and TRBJ2-7, the full variable domain is DAGVTQSPTHLIKTRGQQVTLRCSPISGHKSVSWYQQVLGQGPQFIFQYYEKEERGRGNFPDRFSARQFPNYSSELNVNALLLGDSALYLCASSFPSSYEQYFGPGTRLTVT.

J is TRBJ2-7 and V is TRBV7-2; TRBD1 aligns across 7 bases. Per germline, CDR1 SGHTA and CDR2 FQGNSA. The CDR3 loop spans 15 amino acids. V lost 2 bases to trimming and J lost 3 bases; unmatched junction nucleotides: 7. The CDR3 reads CASSLSIRQGYEQYF. The CDR3 coding sequence is TGTGCCAGCAGCTTAAGTATCCGACAGGGCTACGAGCAGTACTTC.

The chain combines TRBV7-2 with TRBJ2-5; the D is unclear. Germline V gene lookup returns CDR1 SGHTA and CDR2 FQGNSA. Trimming removed 1 base at V and 5 bases at J, with 5 bases between. CDR3 length: 12 residues. The CDR3 sequence is CASSLVAETQYF. The CDR3 DNA sequence: TGTGCCAGCAGCTTAGTTGCGGAGACCCAGTACTTC.

Comment on this clone: Other DNA sequences in the sample encode the same CDR3. The rearrangement links TRBV5-1 to TRBJ2-5; the match to TRBD2 covers 9 bases. V shed 2 bases and J 1 base; nucleotides not matched to a gene: 0. Looked up from germline, CDR1 is SGHRS and CDR2 is YFSETQ. This CDR3 comprises 14 residues. DNA for the CDR3: TGCGCCAGCAGCTTAGCGGGGGGCCAAGAGACCCAGTACTTC. Translated: CASSLAGGQETQYF. The whole variable domain, filled in from reference TRBV5-1 and TRBJ2-5, reads KAGVTQTPRYLIKTRGQQVTLSCSPISGHRSVSWYQQTPGQGLQFLFEYFSETQRNKGNFPGRFSGRQFSNSRSEMNVSTLELGDSALYLCASSLAGGQETQYFGPGTRLLVL.

V and J are TRBV19 and TRBJ2-1, with D perhaps TRBD2 (6 bases). V was cut by 1 base and J by 8 bases, with 9 bases left in between. The CDR3 sequence is 13 residues long. Germline CDR1 is LNHDA and CDR2 is SQIVND (reference sequence). The CDR3 nucleotides are TGTGCCAGTAGTATAGTTAGCGGCGATGAGCAGTTCTTC. It is translated as CASSIVSGDEQFF.

J is TRBJ1-1 and V is TRBV6-6, with TRBD1 as a possible D gene (6 bases). V dropped 7 bases and J dropped 5 bases, with 11 bases sitting between them. Looked up from germline, CDR1 is MNHNY and CDR2 is SVGAGI (reference sequence). The CDR3 is made up of 12 amino acids. CDR3: CASTGALTEAFF. The DNA of the CDR3 is TGTGCCAGCACAGGGGCTTTAACTGAAGCTTTCTTT.

The chain has TRBV12-3 or TRBV12-4 and TRBJ2-1; D unresolved. This CDR3 has 12 amino acids. With 2 bases removed from V and 6 bases from J, the gap between germline ends came to 5 bases. DNA of the CDR3: TGTGCCAGCAGTTTATATATCAATGAGCAGTTCTTC. Translated: CASSLYINEQFF.

The rearrangement uses TRBV27 and TRBJ1-4; weak D call: TRBD1 (5 bases). CDR1 is MNHEY, CDR2 SMNVEV, per germline (reference sequence). Trimming cost V 7 bases and J 11 bases, with 23 bases left between them. This CDR3 is built from 15 residues. CDR3 sequence (DNA): TGTGCCAGCAAACCTCGGGGGGGGTCATTAGAGAAACTGTTTTTT. This encodes CASKPRGGSLEKLFF.

This clone was recorded at least ten times. The chain carries TRBV30 and TRBJ1-4, with 10 bases identical to TRBD1. V was pared by 3 bases and J by 6 bases, with 4 bases of the junction left unmatched. From germline, CDR1 is GTSNPN and CDR2 SVGIG (reference sequence). The CDR3 length is 14 residues. This CDR3 is CAWSRQGADEKLFF. CDR3 in DNA: TGTGCCTGGAGCAGACAGGGGGCGGATGAAAAACTGTTTTTT. The full variable domain, completed using reference TRBV30 and TRBJ1-4, is SQTIHQWPATLVQPVGSPLSLECTVEGTSNPNLYWYRQAAGRGLQLLFYSVGIGQISSEVPQNLSASRPQDRQFILSSKKLLLSDSGFYLCAWSRQGADEKLFFGSGTQLSVL.

This clone showed up just once. The genes are TRBV6-5 and TRBJ1-1, with 10 bases that match TRBD1. This CDR3 region has 15 residues. The V gene end was trimmed by 2 bases and the J gene end by 3 bases; junction bases not matched to a gene: 3. Germline CDR1 and CDR2: MNHEY and SVGAGI. CDR3 sequence: CASSYKGTGDTEAFF. In nucleotides, the CDR3 is TGTGCCAGCAGTTACAAGGGGACAGGGGACACTGAAGCTTTCTTT.

The J gene is TRBJ1-5, the V gene TRBV27; the D gene is possibly TRBD1 (5 bases). The CDR3 has 13 residues. V was shortened by 2 bases and J by 12 bases, with 14 bases between the two germline ends. Per germline, CDR1 MNHEY and CDR2 SMNVEV (reference sequence). CDR3 sequence: CASSLTGLGGQHF. The DNA for the CDR3 is TGTGCCAGCAGTTTAACTGGCCTGGGGGGCCAGCATTTT.

This clone was counted at least ten times. The chain is built from TRBV7-2 and TRBJ1-1; TRBD1 matches at 8 bases. CDR3 length equals 14 residues. Germline CDR1 is SGHTA and CDR2 is FQGNSA. With 7 bases clipped from V and 2 bases from J, the junction kept 6 bases outside the gene matches. The CDR3 region is CASNRDRRNTEAFF. In DNA form, the CDR3 reads TGTGCCAGCAACCGGGACAGGAGAAACACTGAAGCTTTCTTT.

For the CDR3, the DNA is TGTGCCAGCAGTGAGGACAGGGGTATGGACACCGGGGAGCTGTTTTTT. Amino acid sequence: CASSEDRGMDTGELFF. V and J are TRBV6-1 and TRBJ2-2; TRBD1 matches 9 bases. This CDR3 is 16 amino acids long. Germline V lookup: CDR1 MNHNS, CDR2 SASEGT. V lost 3 bases, J lost 3 bases, and 5 bases stayed unmatched.

The V call is TRBV5-1, the J call TRBJ2-3, with D perhaps TRBD1 (6 bases). The CDR3 totals 14 residues. In germline, CDR1 is SGHRS, CDR2 YFSETQ. Trimming shortened V by 1 base and J by 5 bases, and 11 bases separated the two germline ends. The CDR3 sequence is CASSLIVGGDTQYF. CDR3 DNA: TGCGCCAGCAGCTTGATAGTAGGGGGAGATACGCAGTATTTT. Supplemented by reference TRBV5-1 and TRBJ2-3, the full variable domain reads KAGVTQTPRYLIKTRGQQVTLSCSPISGHRSVSWYQQTPGQGLQFLFEYFSETQRNKGNFPGRFSGRQFSNSRSEMNVSTLELGDSALYLCASSLIVGGDTQYFGPGTRLTVL.

The V call is TRBV18, the J call TRBJ2-6; D is uncertain. V was pared by 3 bases and J by 0 bases, with 18 bases between. The CDR3 is 19 amino acids. Germline CDR1 KGHSH, CDR2 LQKENI. The CDR3 loop reads CASSPVQVVDSSGANVLTF. The CDR3 region has the DNA TGTGCCAGCTCACCGGTTCAGGTAGTTGATAGCTCTGGGGCCAACGTCCTGACTTTC.

CDR3: CASSFLGSGGATDTQYF. In DNA form, the CDR3 reads TGCGCCAGCAGCTTTTTAGGGAGCGGGGGGGCCACAGATACGCAGTATTTT. V and J are TRBV5-1 and TRBJ2-3; TRBD2 matches 10 bases. The CDR3 is 17 residues long. J was trimmed by 2 bases and V by 2 bases; bases with no gene match: 8. Germline V gene lookup returns CDR1 SGHRS and CDR2 YFSETQ. Together with reference TRBV5-1 and TRBJ2-3, the CDR3 gives the full variable domain: KAGVTQTPRYLIKTRGQQVTLSCSPISGHRSVSWYQQTPGQGLQFLFEYFSETQRNKGNFPGRFSGRQFSNSRSEMNVSTLELGDSALYLCASSFLGSGGATDTQYFGPGTRLTVL.

The chain recombines TRBV14 with TRBJ1-1, with D possibly being TRBD1 (5 bases). The CDR3 extends over 17 amino acids. Germline assignment: CDR1 SGHDN and CDR2 FVKESK. Deletions cut 4 bases from V and 3 bases from J, with 21 bases between. Written as DNA, the CDR3 is TGTGCCAGCAGCCTAGCGGGGGGGGTGTCCCATCACACTGAAGCTTTCTTT. This translates into CASSLAGGVSHHTEAFF.

This clone has only one observation. The J gene is TRBJ1-5, the V gene TRBV29-1; 7 positions match TRBD1. CDR3 length equals 13 residues. Looked up from germline, CDR1 is SQVTM and CDR2 is ANQGSEA. Trimming took 5 bases from V and 5 from J; bases not matched to a gene: 6. The CDR3 region has the DNA TGCAGCGTTTCGGACAGGCGGGATCAGCCCCAGCATTTT. It is translated as CSVSDRRDQPQHF.

The V call is TRBV7-8, the J call TRBJ1-6, with 7 bases identical to TRBD1. The V gene's germline CDR1 is SGHVS and CDR2 FQNEAQ. The CDR3 runs 14 residues. J gave up 14 bases and V 6 bases, and 13 bases lay outside the gene matches. The CDR3 spells CASRNSRDRSSLHF. The CDR3 DNA follows: TGTGCCAGCAGGAATTCTAGGGACAGATCCTCCCTCCACTTT.

V and J are TRBV10-3 and TRBJ2-3; no clear D. The V gene's germline CDR1 is ENHRY and CDR2 SYGVKD. The length of the CDR3 is 10 residues. V was cut by 10 bases and J by 6 bases, with 8 bases left in between. CDR3 loop: CATSGDTQYF. CDR3 nucleotides: TGTGCCACCTCCGGGGATACGCAGTATTTT.

The chain links TRBV6-5 to TRBJ1-5; D remains unclear. With 2 bases removed from V and 2 bases from J, the gap between germline ends came to 10 bases. This CDR3 has 15 residues. CDR1 and CDR2 (germline): MNHEY, SVGAGI. CDR3 loop: CASSYEGPGNQPQHF. CDR3 nucleotide sequence: TGTGCCAGCAGTTACGAGGGCCCGGGCAATCAGCCCCAGCATTTT.